These T cell receptor beta chains were read from a single sample in a study of lymphopenia after photon versus proton radiotherapy. TCRdb's table, derived via immunoSEQ multiplex PCR, lists solely in-frame clones and lacks some. The table lists some 64,000 clones, 87% of them singletons. This specimen consisted of peripheral blood, obtained from a patient treated with proton-based radiotherapy. The receptor source for this set is a man older than 75 with esophageal cancer. The CDR3 runs from the conserved cysteine through the conserved F or W. The D gene is left open where the match is weak. Clone size, where shown, is once, few, many, or a class for clones that have expanded.

v_call: TRBV2; j_call: TRBJ1-2; clone_size: NA; d_call: NA; cdr3_length: 15; cdr3_aa: CASSERRVVLWGYTF; cdr3_nt: TGTGCCAGCAGTGAACGGCGCGTCGTCTTGTGGGGCTACACCTTC
v_call: TRBV4-1; j_call: TRBJ2-1; clone_size: few; d_call: TRBD2; cdr3_length: 16; cdr3_aa: CASSLGLARGHNEQFF; cdr3_nt: TGCGCCAGCAGCCTAGGACTAGCGAGGGGCCACAATGAGCAGTTCTTC
v_call: TRBV15; j_call: TRBJ1-3; clone_size: few; d_call: NA; cdr3_length: 17; cdr3_aa: CATSKTRLLLSGNTIYF; cdr3_nt: TGTGCCACCAGCAAGACGAGGTTACTTCTGAGTGGAAACACCATATATTTT
v_call: TRBV2; j_call: TRBJ2-3; clone_size: NA; d_call: TRBD2; cdr3_length: 15; cdr3_aa: CASLRNSGSSDTQYF; cdr3_nt: TGTGCCAGCCTCAGAAATAGCGGGAGTTCAGATACGCAGTATTTT
v_call: TRBV7-2; j_call: TRBJ2-5; clone_size: NA; d_call: TRBD2; cdr3_length: 14; cdr3_aa: CASSPGTGGETQYF; cdr3_nt: TGTGCCAGCAGCCCCGGGACGGGAGGGGAGACCCAGTACTTC
v_call: TRBV7-2; j_call: TRBJ2-1; clone_size: NA; d_call: TRBD2; cdr3_length: 15; cdr3_aa: CASSRSGRESNEQFF; cdr3_nt: TGTGCCAGCAGCCGAAGCGGGAGGGAGTCGAATGAGCAGTTCTTC
v_call: TRBV7-2; j_call: TRBJ2-3; clone_size: once; d_call: NA; cdr3_length: 14; cdr3_aa: CASSLNGNTDTQYF; cdr3_nt: TGTGCCAGCAGCTTAAACGGGAATACAGATACGCAGTATTTT
v_call: TRBV5-1; j_call: TRBJ2-5; clone_size: NA; d_call: TRBD2; cdr3_length: 16; cdr3_aa: CASSFVLAGYQETQYF; cdr3_nt: TGCGCCAGCAGCTTTGTCTTAGCGGGATACCAAGAGACCCAGTACTTC
v_call: TRBV19; j_call: TRBJ2-7; clone_size: NA; d_call: TRBD1; cdr3_length: 15; cdr3_aa: CASSIQGQGANEQYF; cdr3_nt: TGTGCCAGTAGTATACAGGGACAGGGGGCGAACGAGCAGTACTTC
v_call: TRBV13; j_call: TRBJ2-1; clone_size: NA; d_call: NA; cdr3_length: 12; cdr3_aa: CASSLPGSEQFF; cdr3_nt: TGTGCCAGCAGCTTGCCAGGCTCGGAGCAGTTCTTC
v_call: TRBV4-1; j_call: TRBJ1-3; clone_size: NA; d_call: NA; cdr3_length: 15; cdr3_aa: CASSQVDTSGNTIYF; cdr3_nt: TGCGCCAGCAGCCAAGTGGACACCTCTGGAAACACCATATATTTT
v_call: TRBV27; j_call: TRBJ2-1; clone_size: NA; d_call: NA; cdr3_length: 11; cdr3_aa: CASSFFDEQFF; cdr3_nt: TGTGCCAGCAGTTTCTTCGATGAGCAGTTCTTC
v_call: TRBV5-1; j_call: TRBJ2-5; clone_size: NA; d_call: NA; cdr3_length: 14; cdr3_aa: CASSLWRPRETQYF; cdr3_nt: TGCGCCAGCAGCTTGTGGAGGCCGCGGGAGACCCAGTACTTC
v_call: TRBV5-1; j_call: TRBJ1-1; clone_size: NA; d_call: NA; cdr3_length: 14; cdr3_aa: CASSWGLMNTEAFF; cdr3_nt: TGCGCCAGCAGCTGGGGCCTCATGAACACTGAAGCTTTCTTT
v_call: TRBV10-3; j_call: TRBJ2-1; clone_size: NA; d_call: TRBD2; cdr3_length: 18; cdr3_aa: CAIKGTSQVAGVYNEQFF; cdr3_nt: TGTGCCATCAAGGGGACCTCACAAGTTGCGGGAGTGTACAATGAGCAGTTCTTC
v_call: TRBV5-5; j_call: TRBJ2-1; clone_size: NA; d_call: NA; cdr3_length: 12; cdr3_aa: CASSLGDVEQFF; cdr3_nt: TGTGCCAGCAGCTTGGGGGACGTTGAGCAGTTCTTC
v_call: TRBV19; j_call: TRBJ2-7; clone_size: NA; d_call: NA; cdr3_length: 13; cdr3_aa: CASSMDMNYEQYF; cdr3_nt: TGTGCCAGTAGTATGGACATGAACTACGAGCAGTACTTC
v_call: TRBV19; j_call: TRBJ2-1; clone_size: NA; d_call: NA; cdr3_length: 11; cdr3_aa: CASSAGVEQFF; cdr3_nt: TGTGCCAGTAGTGCCGGGGTTGAGCAGTTCTTC
v_call: TRBV11-1; j_call: TRBJ1-1; clone_size: NA; d_call: NA; cdr3_length: 13; cdr3_aa: CASSLNVDTEAFF; cdr3_nt: TGTGCCAGCAGCCTTAACGTGGACACTGAAGCTTTCTTT
v_call: TRBV19; j_call: TRBJ1-1; clone_size: NA; d_call: NA; cdr3_length: 16; cdr3_aa: CASIPDKWGVNTEAFF; cdr3_nt: TGTGCCAGTATCCCCGACAAATGGGGTGTGAACACTGAAGCTTTCTTT
v_call: TRBV6-6; j_call: TRBJ1-2; clone_size: NA; d_call: NA; cdr3_length: 13; cdr3_aa: CASSYYRTEGYTF; cdr3_nt: TGTGCCAGCAGTTACTATAGAACGGAGGGCTACACCTTC
v_call: TRBV5-4; j_call: TRBJ1-2; clone_size: NA; d_call: TRBD1; cdr3_length: 14; cdr3_aa: CASSSDQGVNGYTF; cdr3_nt: TGTGCCAGCAGCTCAGATCAGGGGGTAAATGGCTACACCTTC
v_call: TRBV6-1; j_call: TRBJ1-4; clone_size: NA; d_call: NA; cdr3_length: 15; cdr3_aa: CASSALRVANEKLFF; cdr3_nt: TGTGCCAGCAGTGCTCTCAGGGTGGCTAATGAAAAACTGTTTTTT
v_call: TRBV6-1; j_call: TRBJ1-1; clone_size: few; d_call: NA; cdr3_length: 15; cdr3_aa: CASSESELGNTEAFF; cdr3_nt: TGTGCCAGCAGTGAAAGCGAACTGGGGAACACTGAAGCTTTCTTT
v_call: TRBV11-2; j_call: TRBJ1-2; clone_size: once; d_call: NA; cdr3_length: 14; cdr3_aa: CASSFTGAANGYTF; cdr3_nt: TGTGCCAGCAGCTTCACCGGGGCTGCCAACGGCTACACCTTC
v_call: TRBV9; j_call: TRBJ2-7; clone_size: NA; d_call: TRBD2; cdr3_length: 18; cdr3_aa: CASSVGLAGGRGSYEQYF; cdr3_nt: TGTGCCAGCAGCGTGGGACTAGCGGGAGGCCGTGGATCCTACGAGCAGTACTTC
v_call: TRBV6-5; j_call: TRBJ2-1; clone_size: NA; d_call: NA; cdr3_length: 11; cdr3_aa: CASSQGNEQFF; cdr3_nt: TGTGCCAGCAGTCAAGGCAATGAGCAGTTCTTC
v_call: TRBV6-1; j_call: TRBJ2-2; clone_size: NA; d_call: NA; cdr3_length: 17; cdr3_aa: CASSDTGLMGNTGELFF; cdr3_nt: TGTGCCAGCAGTGACACAGGACTCATGGGGAACACCGGGGAGCTGTTTTTT
v_call: TRBV18; j_call: TRBJ2-6; clone_size: few; d_call: NA; cdr3_length: 15; cdr3_aa: CASSPAGSGANVLTF; cdr3_nt: TGTGCCAGCTCACCCGCTGGGTCTGGGGCCAACGTCCTGACTTTC
v_call: TRBV30; j_call: TRBJ2-5; clone_size: NA; d_call: NA; cdr3_length: 13; cdr3_aa: CAWIGVGRETQYF; cdr3_nt: TGTGCCTGGATCGGAGTGGGTCGGGAGACCCAGTACTTC